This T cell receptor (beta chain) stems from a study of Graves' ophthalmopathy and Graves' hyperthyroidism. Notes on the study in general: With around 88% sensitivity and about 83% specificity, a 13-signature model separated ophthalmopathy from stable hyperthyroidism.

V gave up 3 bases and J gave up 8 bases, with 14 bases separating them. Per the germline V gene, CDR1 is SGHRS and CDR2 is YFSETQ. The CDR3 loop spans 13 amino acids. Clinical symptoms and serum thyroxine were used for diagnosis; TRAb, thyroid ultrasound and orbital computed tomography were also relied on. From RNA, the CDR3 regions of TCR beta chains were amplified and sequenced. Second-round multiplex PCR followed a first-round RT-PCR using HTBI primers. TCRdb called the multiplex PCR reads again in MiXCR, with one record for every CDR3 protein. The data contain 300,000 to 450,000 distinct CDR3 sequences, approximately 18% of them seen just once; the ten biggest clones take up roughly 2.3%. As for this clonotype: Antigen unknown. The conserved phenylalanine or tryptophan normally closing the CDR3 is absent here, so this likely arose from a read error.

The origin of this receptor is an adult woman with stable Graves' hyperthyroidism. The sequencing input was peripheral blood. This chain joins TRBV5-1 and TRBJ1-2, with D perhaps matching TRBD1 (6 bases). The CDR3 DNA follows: TGCGCCAGCAGCTCACAGGGATTGGGCGGCTACACCGTC. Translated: CASSSQGLGGYTV.